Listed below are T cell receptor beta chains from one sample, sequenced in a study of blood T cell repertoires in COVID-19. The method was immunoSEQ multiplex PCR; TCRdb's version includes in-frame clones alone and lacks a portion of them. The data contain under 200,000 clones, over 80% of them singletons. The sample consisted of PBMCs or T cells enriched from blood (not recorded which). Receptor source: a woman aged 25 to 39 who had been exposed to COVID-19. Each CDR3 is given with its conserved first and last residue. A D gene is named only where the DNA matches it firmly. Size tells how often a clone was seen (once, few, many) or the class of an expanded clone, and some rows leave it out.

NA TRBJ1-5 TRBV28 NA CASSLEEGNQPQHF TGTGCCAGCAGTTTAGAGGAGGGGAATCAGCCCCAGCATTTT
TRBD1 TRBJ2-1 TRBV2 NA CAMRWDSSYNEQFF TGTGCCATGAGATGGGACAGCTCCTACAATGAGCAGTTCTTC
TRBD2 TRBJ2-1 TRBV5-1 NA CASSLVVSGSYNEQFF TGCGCCAGCAGCTTGGTGGTTAGCGGGAGCTACAATGAGCAGTTCTTC
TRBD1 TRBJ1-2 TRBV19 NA CASSIWGQHYTF TGTGCCAGTAGTATCTGGGGACAGCACTACACCTTC
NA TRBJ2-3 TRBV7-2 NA CASSSPSGMGTDTQYF TGTGCCAGCAGCTCGCCCTCGGGTATGGGCACAGATACGCAGTATTTT
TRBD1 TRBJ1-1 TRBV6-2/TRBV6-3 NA CASSVTGTTEAFF TGTGCCAGCAGTGTGACAGGGACCACTGAAGCTTTCTTT
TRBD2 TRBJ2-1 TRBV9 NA CASSVGAGLAGGEQFF TGTGCCAGCAGCGTGGGTGCTGGACTAGCCGGGGGTGAGCAGTTCTTC
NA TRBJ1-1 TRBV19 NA CASSLMPDSLNTEAFF TGTGCCAGTAGTTTGATGCCCGACAGCTTGAACACTGAAGCTTTCTTT
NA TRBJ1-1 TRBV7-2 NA CASSLSVNTEAFF TGTGCCAGCAGCCTTTCAGTGAACACTGAAGCTTTCTTT
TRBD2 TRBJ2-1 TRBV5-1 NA CASSPGLADYNEQFF TGCGCCAGCAGCCCGGGACTAGCGGACTACAATGAGCAGTTCTTC
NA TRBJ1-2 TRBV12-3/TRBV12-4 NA CASGSYQGDGYTF TGTGCCAGCGGTAGTTATCAAGGGGATGGCTACACCTTC
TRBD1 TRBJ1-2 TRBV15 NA CATGTGSTSNYGYTF TGTGCCACCGGGACAGGGTCGACCTCTAACTATGGCTACACCTTC
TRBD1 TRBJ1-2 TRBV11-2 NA CASSPGRGQGYTF TGTGCCAGCAGCCCTGGCAGGGGGCAGGGCTACACCTTC
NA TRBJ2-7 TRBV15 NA CATSTPYVSQYEQYF TGTGCCACCAGCACCCCCTATGTTAGCCAGTACGAGCAGTACTTC
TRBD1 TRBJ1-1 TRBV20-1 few CSASRQGAGTEAFF TGCAGTGCTAGTCGACAGGGGGCAGGGACTGAAGCTTTCTTT
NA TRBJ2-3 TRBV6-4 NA CASSDGGALDTQYF TGTGCCAGCAGTGACGGGGGGGCCTTAGATACGCAGTATTTT
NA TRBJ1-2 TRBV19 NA CASSRDKSNYGYTF TGTGCCAGTAGTAGGGACAAAAGTAACTATGGCTACACCTTC
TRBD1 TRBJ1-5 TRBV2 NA CASSGTGGGHQPQHF TGTGCCAGCAGTGGGACAGGGGGGGGGCATCAGCCCCAGCATTTT
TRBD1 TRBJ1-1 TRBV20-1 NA CSASPGQGPGAGTEAFF TGCAGTGCTAGTCCTGGACAGGGACCTGGTGCGGGGACTGAAGCTTTCTTT
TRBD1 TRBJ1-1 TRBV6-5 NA CASLRGPGTEAFF TGTGCCAGCCTCAGGGGGCCAGGCACTGAAGCTTTCTTT
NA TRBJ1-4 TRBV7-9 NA CASSSKTVRGEKLFF TGTGCCAGCAGCTCTAAGACAGTCCGAGGTGAAAAACTGTTTTTT
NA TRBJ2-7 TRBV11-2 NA CASSLDKVAVVYEQYF TGTGCCAGCAGCTTAGATAAAGTAGCCGTAGTCTACGAGCAGTACTTC
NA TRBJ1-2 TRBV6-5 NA CASLANYGYTF TGTGCCAGTTTAGCTAACTATGGCTACACCTTC
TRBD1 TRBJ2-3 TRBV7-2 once CASSFRTGADTQYF TGTGCCAGCAGCTTCCGTACAGGGGCAGATACGCAGTATTTT
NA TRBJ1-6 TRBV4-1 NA CASSQEYYESSYNSPLHF TGCGCCAGCAGCCAAGAATATTATGAGAGCTCCTATAATTCACCCCTCCACTTT
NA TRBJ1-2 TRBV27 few CASSPAGGLTSLWGYTF TGTGCCAGCAGTCCTGCGGGGGGACTAACCTCTCTTTGGGGCTACACCTTC
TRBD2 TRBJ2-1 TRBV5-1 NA CASSPNLAGGSRPHEQFF TGCGCCAGCAGCCCGAATCTAGCGGGGGGGTCACGTCCCCATGAGCAGTTCTTC
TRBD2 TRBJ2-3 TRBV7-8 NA CASSLVSGGTDTQYF TGTGCCAGCAGCTTAGTTAGCGGGGGCACAGATACGCAGTATTTT
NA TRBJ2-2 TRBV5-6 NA CASSLEVMVGARTGELFF TGTGCCAGCAGCTTAGAAGTTATGGTAGGGGCGAGAACCGGGGAGCTGTTTTTT
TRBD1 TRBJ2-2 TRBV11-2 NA CASSPDRYTGELFF TGTGCCAGCAGCCCGGACAGGTACACCGGGGAGCTGTTTTTT
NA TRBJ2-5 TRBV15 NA CATSRTVQETQYF TGTGCCACCAGCAGGACAGTGCAAGAGACCCAGTACTTC